The present entry profiles one T cell receptor beta chain with its context. What it binds is not known. Only in-frame clones appear in the TCRdb table, and some are missing; sequencing was by immunoSEQ multiplex PCR. The data show 150,000 or so clones, 70% to 80% seen once. The sample belongs to a study of cytotoxic CD8 clonotypes in ibrutinib-treated CLL. On the study more broadly: Response sampling came at median approximately a year of treatment, ranging about 6 to 36 months.

Whole-study findings and limits: Sampling times (in sustained-remission versus progressing patients) were not the same.

Between the trimmed V and J ends, which lost 2 bases and 3 bases, there was a span of 10 bases. Germline-derived CDR1 and CDR2 are LNHDA and SQIVND (reference sequence). This CDR3 comprises 14 residues. The receptor's source is a human donor with chronic lymphocytic leukemia. The sample was PBMCs, taken after 12 months of ibrutinib treatment. The V gene is TRBV19, the J gene TRBJ1-1; the D gene is possibly TRBD1 (6 bases). The CDR3 DNA reads as TGTGCCAGTAGTATAAGGCAGGGGTACACTGAAGCTTTCTTT. It encodes CASSIRQGYTEAFF.